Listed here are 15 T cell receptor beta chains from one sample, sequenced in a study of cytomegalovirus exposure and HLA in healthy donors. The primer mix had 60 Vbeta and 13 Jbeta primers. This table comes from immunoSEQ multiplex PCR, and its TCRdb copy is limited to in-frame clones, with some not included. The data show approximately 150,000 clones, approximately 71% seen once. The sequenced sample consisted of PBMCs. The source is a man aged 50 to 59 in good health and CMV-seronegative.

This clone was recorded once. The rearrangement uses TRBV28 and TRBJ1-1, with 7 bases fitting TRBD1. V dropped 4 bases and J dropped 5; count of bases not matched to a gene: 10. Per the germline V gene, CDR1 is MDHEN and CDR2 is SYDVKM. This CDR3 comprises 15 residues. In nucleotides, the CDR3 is TGTGCCAGCAGTTCTCTCCCACAGGGGTCAACTGAAGCTTTCTTT. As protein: CASSSLPQGSTEAFF.

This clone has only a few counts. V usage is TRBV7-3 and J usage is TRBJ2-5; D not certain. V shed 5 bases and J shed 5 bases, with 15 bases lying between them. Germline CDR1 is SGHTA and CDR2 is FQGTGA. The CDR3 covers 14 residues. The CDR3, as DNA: TGTGCCAGCAGCCCCCGTCCACAAGCGGAGACCCAGTACTTC. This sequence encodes CASSPRPQAETQYF.

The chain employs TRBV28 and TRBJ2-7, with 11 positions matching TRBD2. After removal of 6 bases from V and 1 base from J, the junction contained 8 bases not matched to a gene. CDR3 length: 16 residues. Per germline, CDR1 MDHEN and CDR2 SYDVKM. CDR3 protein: CASRRLAGGTSYEQYF. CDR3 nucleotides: TGTGCCAGCAGAAGGCTAGCGGGGGGTACTTCCTACGAGCAGTACTTC.

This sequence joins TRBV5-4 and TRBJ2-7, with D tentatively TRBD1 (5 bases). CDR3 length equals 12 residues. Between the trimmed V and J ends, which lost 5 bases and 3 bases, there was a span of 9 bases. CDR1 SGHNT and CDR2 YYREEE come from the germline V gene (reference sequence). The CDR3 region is CASSSGFYEQYF. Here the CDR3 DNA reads TGTGCCAGCAGTTCAGGGTTCTACGAGCAGTACTTC. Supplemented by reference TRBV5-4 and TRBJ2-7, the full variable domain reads ETGVTQSPTHLIKTRGQQVTLRCSSQSGHNTVSWYQQALGQGPQFIFQYYREEENGRGNFPPRFSGLQFPNYSSELNVNALELDDSALYLCASSSGFYEQYFGPGTRLTVT.

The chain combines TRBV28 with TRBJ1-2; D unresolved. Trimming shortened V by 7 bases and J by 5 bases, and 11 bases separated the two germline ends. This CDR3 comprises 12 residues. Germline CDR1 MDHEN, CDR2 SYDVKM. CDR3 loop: CASKEDLYGYTF. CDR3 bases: TGTGCCAGCAAGGAGGACCTTTATGGCTACACCTTC.

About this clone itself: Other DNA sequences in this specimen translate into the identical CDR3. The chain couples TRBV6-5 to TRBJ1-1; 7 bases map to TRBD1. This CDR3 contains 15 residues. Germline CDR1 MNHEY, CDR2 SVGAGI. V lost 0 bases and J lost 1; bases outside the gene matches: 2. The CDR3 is CASSYSNRGNTEAFF. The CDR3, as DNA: TGTGCCAGCAGTTACTCGAACAGGGGGAACACTGAAGCTTTCTTT.

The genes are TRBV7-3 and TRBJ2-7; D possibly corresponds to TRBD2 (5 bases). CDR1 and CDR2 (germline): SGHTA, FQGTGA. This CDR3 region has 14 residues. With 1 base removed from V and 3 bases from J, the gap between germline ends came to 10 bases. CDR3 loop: CASSLMAGNYEQYF. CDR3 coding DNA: TGTGCCAGCAGCTTAATGGCCGGGAACTACGAGCAGTACTTC.

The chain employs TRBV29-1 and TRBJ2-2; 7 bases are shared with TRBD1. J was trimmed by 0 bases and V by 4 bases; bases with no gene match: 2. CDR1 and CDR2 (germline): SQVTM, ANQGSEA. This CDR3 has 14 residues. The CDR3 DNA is TGCAGCGTTGCACAGGGGACGAACACCGGGGAGCTGTTTTTT. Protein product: CSVAQGTNTGELFF.

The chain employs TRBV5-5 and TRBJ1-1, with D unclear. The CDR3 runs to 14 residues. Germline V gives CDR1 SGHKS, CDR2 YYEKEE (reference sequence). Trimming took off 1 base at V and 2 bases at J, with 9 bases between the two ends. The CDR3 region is CASSLSGGNTEAFF. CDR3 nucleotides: TGTGCCAGCAGCTTGAGCGGAGGTAACACTGAAGCTTTCTTT.

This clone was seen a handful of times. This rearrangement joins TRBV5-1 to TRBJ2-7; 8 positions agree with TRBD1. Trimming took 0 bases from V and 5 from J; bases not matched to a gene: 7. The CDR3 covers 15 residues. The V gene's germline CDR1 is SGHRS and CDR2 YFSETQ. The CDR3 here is CASSLVGTGANEQYF. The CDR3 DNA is TGCGCCAGCAGCTTGGTTGGGACAGGCGCTAACGAGCAGTACTTC.

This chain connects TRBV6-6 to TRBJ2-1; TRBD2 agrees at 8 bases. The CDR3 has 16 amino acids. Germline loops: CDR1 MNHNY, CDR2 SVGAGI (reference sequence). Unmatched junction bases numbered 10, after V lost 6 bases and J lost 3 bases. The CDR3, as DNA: TGTGCCAGCAGCTTGGGACTAGAAGGTGGCTACAATGAGCAGTTCTTC. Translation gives CASSLGLEGGYNEQFF.

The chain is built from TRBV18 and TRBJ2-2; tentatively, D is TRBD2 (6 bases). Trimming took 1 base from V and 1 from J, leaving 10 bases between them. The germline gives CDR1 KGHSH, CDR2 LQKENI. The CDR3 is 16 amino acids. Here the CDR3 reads CASSPLAGKNTGELFF. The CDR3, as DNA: TGTGCCAGCTCACCACTGGCGGGGAAGAACACCGGGGAGCTGTTTTTT.

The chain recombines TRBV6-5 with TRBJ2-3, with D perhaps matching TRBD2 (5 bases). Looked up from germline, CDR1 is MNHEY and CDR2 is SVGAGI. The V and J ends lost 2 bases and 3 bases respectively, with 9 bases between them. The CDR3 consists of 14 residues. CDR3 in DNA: TGTGCCAGCAGTTACCGGGAATCGACAGATACGCAGTATTTT. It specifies CASSYRESTDTQYF.

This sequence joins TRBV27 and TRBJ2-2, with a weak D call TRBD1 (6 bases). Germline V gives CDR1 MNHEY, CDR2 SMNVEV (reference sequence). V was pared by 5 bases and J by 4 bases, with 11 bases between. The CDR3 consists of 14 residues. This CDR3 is CASSITGFTGELFF. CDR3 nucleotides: TGTGCCAGCAGTATTACAGGGTTCACCGGGGAGCTGTTTTTT.

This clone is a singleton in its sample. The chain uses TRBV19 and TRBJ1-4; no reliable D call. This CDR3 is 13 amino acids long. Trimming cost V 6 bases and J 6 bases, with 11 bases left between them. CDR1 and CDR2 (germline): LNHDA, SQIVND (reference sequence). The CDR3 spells CASSRAGDEKLFF. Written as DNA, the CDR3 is TGTGCCAGTAGCCGGGCGGGAGATGAAAAACTGTTTTTT.